Sequencing of this TCR beta chain was carried out in a study of blood T cells in healthy people across ages (dated by TCRdb to 2013 to 2016). Describing the broader study: In model experiments, template switching captured roughly one uniquely barcoded TCR beta cDNA molecule for every two T cells. To avoid experimental bias, donors of different ages were spread randomly across the sequencing lanes. For two donors (one aged 18 to 30 and one aged 80 or older), the study analyzed two additional independent replicas of 1 million unique cDNA reads from the same blood draw. Age-related changes in TCR beta repertoire diversity were measured in the study by deep sequencing normalized with unique cDNA molecular identifiers. Four age groups were formed from the donors: young (average about 16 years), middle-aged (approximately 40), aged (over 55) and long-lived (roughly 88). Points the paper makes about the study in general: There was a strong correlation between observed TCR beta diversity and the percentage of naive T cells measured by flow cytometry. Estimates of total diversity based on one million sequenced T cells were considered lower bounds and underestimates. Because the CMV infection status of the donors was unknown, age-related changes in expanded clonotypes may potentially have been confounded. Conclusive comparison of naive and antigen-experienced compartments was prevented by the profiling of bulk unsorted PBMCs. The long-lived group showed more naive CD4+ T cells, fewer expanded clones and increased TCR diversity than the aged group, suggesting age selection. As age increased, observed TCR beta diversity per million T cells dropped in a roughly linear way, and a significant reduction was already evident by age about 40.

Only a few counts were recorded for this clonotype. Its antigen target is currently unknown. The junction does not match germline at one end; this may be a read error. The method was 5' RACE. The second PCR ran for about 6 to 12 cycles and used a J-beta primer mix along with a sample-barcoded 5' primer. A unique molecular identifier was introduced onto each TCR beta cDNA molecule by a template-switch 5' adaptor carrying 12 random nucleotides. Each sample yielded at least 3 million CDR3-containing paired-end reads. First-strand cDNA was synthesized from all RNA with the Mint cDNA synthesis kit, primed by a TRBC-specific oligonucleotide. After uracil-DNA glycosylase treatment, a first 18-cycle PCR used universal primers M1SS and BC2_uni_R on all cDNA. The authors' pipeline ran thus. For normalization, 1 million high-quality reads, each with a distinct molecular identifier, were randomly selected from each sample. Reads with shared molecular identifiers were discarded instead of being binned into consensus sequences. MiTCR, with a Q25 quality threshold and the strictest error-elimination algorithm, was used for CDR3 identification, clonotype clustering and error correction. A nonparametric unseen species model with Euler transformation was used to estimate a lower bound on total TCR beta diversity. Clones were called with MiXCR by TCRdb after fastp trimmed the public reads at Q25, and only in-frame beta chains were retained. Rows with a matching CDR3 protein are joined into one entry that keeps the most common DNA and genes. TCRdb, rather than the study authors, made the V and J calls. This sample gives over 1,500,000 distinct CDR3 sequences in total; more than 35% of them show up just once. Under 25% of the sample lies in the top ten.

Donors were approximately 42 systemically healthy Caucasian individuals from Russia aged roughly 6 to 90 years. Roughly 10 milliliters of peripheral blood were collected from each donor into EDTA-treated Vacutainer tubes. PBMCs were isolated by Ficoll-Paque density-gradient centrifugation, with at least 6 million obtained per sample. Trizol reagent was used to extract total RNA from PBMCs, with at least 5.5 micrograms per sample. For every donor, an aliquot of PBMCs went through flow cytometry to measure the percentages of naive CD45RAhigh/CD27high T cells. The sample was blood. The TCR originated in a human donor in good health.

The DNA sequence is given as TGTGCCAGCAGCGTAGCTCCAGGGAACTATGACTACACCTTC. It is translated as CASSVAPGNYDYTF. The chain couples TRBV9 to TRBJ1-2, and perhaps TRBD1 as D gene, on 5 matching bases. The CDR3 spans 14 residues, from the cysteine through the phenylalanine. The only DNA kept is the CDR3, 42 bases in frame from the first base. CDR1 and CDR2, looked up from the germline V gene, are SGDLS and YYNGEE. Reference TRBV9 and TRBJ1-2 genes cover what lies past the CDR3, so the full variable domain is DSGVTQTPKHLITATGQRVTLRCSPRSGDLSVYWYQQSLDQGLQFLIQYYNGEERAKGNILERFSAQQFPDLHSELNLSSLELGDSALYFCASSVAPGNYDYTFGSGTRLTVV.